This T cell receptor beta chain was found in a study of cytomegalovirus exposure and HLA in healthy donors. This CDR3 is 16 amino acids long. Germline lookup yields CDR1 LNHDA and CDR2 SQIVND (reference sequence). Trimming at V came to 2 bases and at J to 0 bases, leaving 7 bases not matched to a gene. The primer mix had 60 Vbeta and 13 Jbeta primers. Data came from immunoSEQ multiplex PCR; TCRdb stores just in-frame clones and leaves some out. The sample carries 150,000 or so clones, 60% to 80% recorded once. This clone came up a few times. Source material: PBMCs. The chain joins TRBV19 to TRBJ2-7; 7 bases map to TRBD1. This receptor was identified in a man over 45 in good health and CMV-seropositive. Written as DNA, the CDR3 is TGTGCCAGTAGTATAAAAACAGGGGTCCTCTCCTACGAGCAGTACTTC. Its translation is CASSIKTGVLSYEQYF.